This T cell receptor (beta chain) was documented in a study of T cells after yellow fever vaccination. About the research overall: SMART-Seq v4 Ultra Low Input prepared libraries from low-cell fractions. General study findings and limits: Clones that expanded after primary vaccination mostly reappeared after the booster (96% CD4, approximately 85% CD8). Few clonotypes appeared in both CD4 and CD8 compartments. There was a possibility that FACS-sorted repertoires contained abundant clonotypes contaminating from the bulk population.

This clonotype was counted at least ten times. The target antigen is unknown. TCRdb itself ran the 5' RACE reads through MiXCR, one entry per CDR3 protein. The data show around 50,000 distinct CDR3 sequences, about 7.9% seen once. Germline CDR1 reads MNHEY; CDR2 reads SVGAGI. The CDR3 covers 13 residues. V dropped 0 bases and J dropped 4 bases, with 3 bases sitting between them. The chain combines TRBV6-5 with TRBJ2-2; unclear D gene. The material was CD8+ T cells sorted from PBMCs, obtained less than 18 days after the first yellow fever vaccination. This sequence was found in a man aged 18-30 years who received the YFV17D yellow fever vaccine. CDR3 DNA sequence: TGTGCCAGCAGTTACTCTGCCACCGGGGAGCTGTTTTTT. Its translation is CASSYSATGELFF.